These 5 T cell receptor beta chains were all obtained from the same sample, sequenced in a study of monozygotic twins with inflammatory bowel disease. TCRdb reprocessed the 5' RACE reads, with one entry per CDR3 protein and no DNA. This sample's clone table lists some 170,000 distinct CDR3 sequences. The sample consisted of blood. These receptors were taken from a human donor with ulcerative colitis or Crohn's disease, or a healthy co-twin of an affected twin (not recorded which).

This chain uses TRBV20-1 with TRBJ1-1. This CDR3 is 11 amino acids long. Per germline, CDR1 DFQATT and CDR2 SNEGSKA (reference sequence). This chain's CDR3 is CSARDHTEAFF.

The rearrangement links TRBV11-2 to TRBJ2-5; TCRdb lists TRBD2, though no DNA is available to test this call. CDR1 is SGHAT and CDR2 is FQNNGV in the germline V gene. The CDR3 runs 16 residues. CDR3: CASSPLAGAYQETQYF.

V gene TRBV10-1 combines with J gene TRBJ2-2; as DNA is missing, the TRBD2 call by TCRdb cannot be tested. Germline V gene sequence: CDR1 WNHNN, CDR2 SYGVQD (reference sequence). This CDR3 spans 13 amino acids. The chain's CDR3 is CASSAEATGELFF.

The CDR3 spells CASSTGGGYNEQFF. This chain connects TRBV19 to TRBJ2-1; there is no DNA to check the TCRdb D call of TRBD1. The CDR3 is 14 residues long. Germline V gene data show CDR1 as LNHDA and CDR2 as SQIVND (reference sequence).

The chain couples TRBV12-3 or TRBV12-4 to TRBJ2-1; TCRdb indicates TRBD2, and absent DNA this call remains unverified. The CDR3 has 15 amino acids. The CDR3 region is CASSPLAGVGNEQFF.